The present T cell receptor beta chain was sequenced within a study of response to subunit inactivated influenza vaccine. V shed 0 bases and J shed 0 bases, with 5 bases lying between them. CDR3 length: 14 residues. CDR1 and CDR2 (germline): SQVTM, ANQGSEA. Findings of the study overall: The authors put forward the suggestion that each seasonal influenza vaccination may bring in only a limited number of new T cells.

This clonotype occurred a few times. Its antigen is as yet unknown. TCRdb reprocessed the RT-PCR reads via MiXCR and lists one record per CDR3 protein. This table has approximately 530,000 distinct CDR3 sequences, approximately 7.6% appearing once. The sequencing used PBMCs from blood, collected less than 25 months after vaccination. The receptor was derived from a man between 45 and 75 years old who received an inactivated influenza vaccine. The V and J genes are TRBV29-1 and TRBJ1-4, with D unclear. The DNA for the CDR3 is TGCAGCGTTGAAGAGTACGCAACTAATGAAAAACTGTTTTTT. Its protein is CSVEEYATNEKLFF.